This record covers a single T cell receptor beta chain. What it binds is unknown. The data are from a study of lymphopenia after photon versus proton radiotherapy. Study-level points and caveats: A bigger post-nadir fall in TCR diversity correlated inversely with survival time in deceased patients.

Assay: immunoSEQ multiplex PCR; the TCRdb copy retains only in-frame clones and omits some. This sample has about 70,000 clones, with about 90% found just once. The V end lost 3 bases, the J end lost 1 base, and 13 bases lay between the germline ends. CDR3 size: 15 residues. Germline V lookup: CDR1 SNHLY, CDR2 FYNNEI. This material consisted of peripheral blood, taken from a patient treated with proton-based radiotherapy. This chain uses TRBV2 with TRBJ2-7; D possibly uses TRBD1 or TRBD2 (6 bases each). The receptor comes from an elderly man with esophageal cancer. This chain's CDR3 is CASSDLGGWSYEQYF. The CDR3 DNA is TGTGCCAGCAGTGACTTGGGGGGCTGGTCCTACGAGCAGTACTTC.